This TCR beta chain is drawn from a study of vaccination and CD4 T cells after COVID-19. Study details: Control cultures used a CEFX viral epitope pool, an HIV-1 Nef peptide pool, or no peptide.

Worth noting for this clonotype: Its antigen remains unknown.

Researchers used the Oncomine TCR Beta short-read assay to sequence DNA from cultured CD4+ T cells. TCRdb used MiXCR to reprocess the PCR reads, holding one entry per CDR3 protein. The sample carries about 9,100 distinct CDR3 sequences, 50% to 70% recorded once. The treatment is: roughly 10-day PBMC culture with coronavirus spike peptide pools or control peptides (ViraFEST assay). The germline V gene encodes CDR1 MNHEY and CDR2 SMNVEV (reference sequence). CDR3 size: 15 residues. V was pared by 4 bases and J by 3 bases, with 4 bases of the junction left unmatched. The clonotype comes from a human donor who had recovered from COVID-19. V usage is TRBV27 and J usage is TRBJ2-3; 10 nucleotides agree with TRBD1. The sequenced sample was CD4+ T cells from blood, cultured in vitro. The CDR3 here is CASSSPGQGTDTQYF. CDR3 coding DNA: TGTGCCAGCAGTTCTCCGGGACAGGGGACAGATACGCAGTATTTT.